The 27 T cell receptor beta chains listed next were all sequenced from one sample in a study of blood T cells in healthy people across ages. The second PCR ran roughly 7 to 11 cycles with a sample-barcoded 5' primer and J-beta primers. Each CDR3 protein is one row after TCRdb ran MiXCR on the 5' RACE reads. The repertoire holds roughly 1.5 million distinct CDR3 sequences, with roughly two fifths as singletons. Sample: blood. The receptor source for this set is a young woman in good health.

The V gene is TRBV3-1, the J gene TRBJ1-2, with unresolved D. CDR1 LGHDT and CDR2 YNNKEL come from the germline V gene (reference sequence). The CDR3 has 14 residues. Trimming cost V 5 bases and J 4 bases, with 14 bases left between them. The chain's CDR3 is CASSDLVSIYGYTF. CDR3 in DNA: TGTGCCAGCAGCGACCTGGTATCGATCTATGGCTACACCTTC.

This clonotype was observed once. The chain is built from TRBV13 and TRBJ1-2, with 9 bases matching TRBD1. Germline assignment: CDR1 PRHDT and CDR2 FYEKMQ (reference sequence). The CDR3 length is 15 residues. V dropped 5 bases and J dropped 4; count of bases not matched to a gene: 8. CDR3 bases: TGTGCCAGCAGCACTGGACAGGGGATTCGCTATGGCTACACCTTC. Its translation is CASSTGQGIRYGYTF.

At least ten counts were recorded for this clonotype. The rearrangement uses TRBV4-2 and TRBJ2-3; the D call may be TRBD1 or TRBD2 (6 bases each). CDR3 length equals 16 residues. Trimming shortened V by 0 bases and J by 1 base, and 11 bases separated the two germline ends. The germline gives CDR1 LGHNA, CDR2 YNFKEQ. The chain's CDR3 is CASSQDSGAGTDTQYF. The CDR3, as DNA: TGTGCCAGCAGCCAAGATTCGGGGGCCGGCACAGATACGCAGTATTTT.

The gene calls are TRBV5-1 and TRBJ2-6; 7 positions agree with TRBD1. J was trimmed by 1 base and V by 4 bases; bases with no gene match: 5. Germline V gives CDR1 SGHRS, CDR2 YFSETQ. This CDR3 spans 16 amino acids. The CDR3 bases are TGCGCCAGCAGCCACCAACAGGGGTCTGGGGCCAACGTCCTGACTTTC. As protein: CASSHQQGSGANVLTF.

The rearrangement uses TRBV27 and TRBJ2-7; D is perhaps TRBD2 (6 bases). There are 13 residues in the CDR3. With 2 bases removed from V and 6 bases from J, the gap between germline ends came to 11 bases. CDR1 is MNHEY, CDR2 SMNVEV, per germline (reference sequence). The CDR3 loop reads CASSLDAGSEQYF. The CDR3 DNA reads TGTGCCAGCAGTTTAGACGCGGGGAGCGAGCAGTACTTC.

The chain has TRBV9 and TRBJ2-1; D might be TRBD1 or TRBD2, each matching 7 bases. The CDR3 spans 17 residues. The V and J ends lost 3 bases and 4 bases respectively, with 20 bases between them. Germline V gene lookup returns CDR1 SGDLS and CDR2 YYNGEE. In DNA form, the CDR3 reads TGTGCCAGCAGCGGTCCACAGGGGAGGGGAGGGTACAATGAGCAGTTCTTC. Translation: CASSGPQGRGGYNEQFF.

The rearrangement links TRBV12-3 or TRBV12-4 to TRBJ2-5; D call uncertain. The CDR3 sequence is 15 residues long. Trimming removed 2 bases from V and 7 bases from J, with 17 bases in between. The CDR3 DNA is TGTGCCAGCAGTTTACTCGCGAGAGCTTCGGGGACCCAGTACTTC. Protein product: CASSLLARASGTQYF.

The chain employs TRBV20-1 and TRBJ2-7, with unresolved D. CDR1 DFQATT and CDR2 SNEGSKA come from the germline V gene (reference sequence). The CDR3 is 13 amino acids. Trimming took 5 bases from V and 2 from J, leaving 13 bases between them. The CDR3 bases are TGCAGTGCTGAACCCCGAACTACCTACGAGCAGTACTTC. Its translation is CSAEPRTTYEQYF.

Only a few counts were recorded for this clonotype. The genes are TRBV10-3 and TRBJ2-1; 9 nucleotides align to TRBD2. The germline gives CDR1 ENHRY, CDR2 SYGVKD. The CDR3 consists of 15 residues. The V segment lost 2 bases and the J segment 6 bases; nucleotides outside the gene matches: 5. The CDR3 protein is CAISEPGTSLNEQFF. CDR3 sequence (DNA): TGTGCCATCAGTGAGCCCGGGACTAGCCTCAATGAGCAGTTCTTC.

This chain joins TRBV5-1 and TRBJ1-5, with D possibly TRBD1 on 5 matching bases. The CDR3 totals 14 residues. V lost 3 bases and J lost 3, with 10 bases in between. The germline V gene encodes CDR1 SGHRS and CDR2 YFSETQ. The CDR3 bases are TGCGCCAGCAGCTCTTCAGGGACCAATCAGCCCCAGCATTTT. This encodes CASSSSGTNQPQHF.

The chain has TRBV25-1 and TRBJ1-4, with 8 bases identical to TRBD1. With V trimmed by 6 bases and J by 6 bases, 9 bases remained unmatched. This CDR3 has 15 amino acids. The germline gives CDR1 MGHDK, CDR2 SYGVNS. In DNA, the CDR3 is TGTGCCAGCAGGTCAACAGGGGGTGTCGATGAAAAACTGTTTTTT. The encoded protein is CASRSTGGVDEKLFF.

In its sample, this clonotype was seen a few times. The V and J genes are TRBV29-1 and TRBJ2-2; tentative D call: TRBD2 (5 bases). V gave up 2 bases and J gave up 9 bases, with 19 bases separating them. There are 15 residues in the CDR3. CDR1 is SQVTM and CDR2 is ANQGSEA in the germline V gene. As DNA, the CDR3 is TGCAGCGTTGAAAGGAGAGCGGCCCTCAGCCGGGAGCTGTTTTTT. It translates to CSVERRAALSRELFF.

This clonotype came up a few times. This rearrangement joins TRBV28 to TRBJ2-2; a possible D gene is TRBD2 (6 bases). Trimming took 6 bases from V and 0 from J, leaving 14 bases between them. The germline CDR1 and CDR2 sequences are MDHEN and SYDVKM. CDR3 size: 16 residues. The CDR3 nucleotides are TGTGCCAGCAGGGGCTGGGACTCACCGAACACCGGGGAGCTGTTTTTT. Protein sequence: CASRGWDSPNTGELFF.

This clonotype came up many times. The chain has TRBV27 and TRBJ2-5, with D perhaps TRBD1 (5 bases). The length of the CDR3 is 14 residues. Germline V gene lookup returns CDR1 MNHEY and CDR2 SMNVEV (reference sequence). The V end was cut by 6 bases, the J end by 0 bases, with 11 bases between. DNA of the CDR3: TGTGCCAGCAGCCCCAGGACATACCAAGAGACCCAGTACTTC. Protein: CASSPRTYQETQYF.

This clonotype has a handful of counts. The chain couples TRBV12-3 or TRBV12-4 to TRBJ1-5; 8 bases agree with TRBD1. The trim removed 5 bases at V and 3 bases at J, leaving 3 bases unmatched. There are 14 residues in the CDR3. CDR3 region: CASSDRGVNQPQHF. As DNA, the CDR3 is TGTGCCAGCAGTGACAGGGGAGTCAATCAGCCCCAGCATTTT.

To note about this clonotype: One end of the junction fails to match germline, which may point to a read error. This chain links TRBV29-1 with TRBJ1-4, with 7 bases fitting TRBD1. CDR1 and CDR2 from the germline V gene are SQVTM and ANQGSEA. The CDR3 loop spans 14 amino acids. This CDR3 is CSVYRTGSKEKLFF. CDR3 in DNA: TGCAGCGTCTACCGGACAGGTTCGAAGGAAAAACTTTTTTTT.

CDR3 region: CASSQLTGTANAWYGYTF. DNA of the CDR3: TGCGCCAGCAGCCAACTCACCGGGACAGCGAATGCTTGGTATGGCTACACCTTC. V usage is TRBV4-1 and J usage is TRBJ1-2; 7 bases line up with TRBD1. The CDR3 totals 18 residues. J was trimmed by 5 bases and V by 2 bases; bases with no gene match: 17. From germline, CDR1 is MGHRA and CDR2 YSYEKL.

This chain uses TRBV20-1 with TRBJ1-1; D gene uncertain. V lost 6 bases and J lost 1, with 9 bases in between. The CDR3 has 12 amino acids. Per the germline V gene, CDR1 is DFQATT and CDR2 is SNEGSKA (reference sequence). As DNA, the CDR3 is TGCAGTGCCCCTAACGGGAACACTGAAGCTTTCTTT. Translated: CSAPNGNTEAFF.

The chain employs TRBV20-1 and TRBJ2-7, with 12 bases fitting TRBD2. The J call may be incorrect, as the DNA end agrees better with TRBJ2-5. CDR1 is DFQATT, CDR2 SNEGSKA, per germline (reference sequence). The CDR3 spans 15 residues. The CDR3 bases are TGCAGTGCTAGGACTAGCGGGAGCTCGGTAGAGACCCAGTACTTC. Its translation: CSARTSGSSVETQYF.

This clonotype showed up just a few times. The chain has TRBV7-9 and TRBJ2-7; D might be TRBD1 or TRBD2, each matching 5 bases. The CDR3 runs 16 residues. V was pared by 6 bases and J by 0 bases, with 18 bases between. The germline V gene has CDR1 SEHNR and CDR2 FQNEAQ (reference sequence). The CDR3 DNA follows: TGTGCCAGCAGACTAGGGGTTACAGTACACTCCTACGAGCAGTACTTC. Translation: CASRLGVTVHSYEQYF.

About this clonotype: An end of the junction does not agree with germline; a read error may underlie this. The chain is built from TRBV9 and TRBJ2-1; D may be TRBD2 (5 bases). The CDR3 consists of 15 residues. The germline V gene encodes CDR1 SGDLS and CDR2 YYNGEE. The CDR3 DNA reads as TGTGCCAGTAGCGCCCGGGGTTTCACCTACAATGAGCAGTTCTTC. Translation: CASSARGFTYNEQFF. Combining the CDR3 with reference TRBV9 and TRBJ2-1 gives the whole variable domain DSGVTQTPKHLITATGQRVTLRCSPRSGDLSVYWYQQSLDQGLQFLIQYYNGEERAKGNILERFSAQQFPDLHSELNLSSLELGDSALYFCASSARGFTYNEQFFGPGTRLTVL.

CDR3 loop: CASSLEFSEQYF. The DNA of the CDR3 is TGTGCCAGCAGCTTGGAGTTCTCCGAGCAGTACTTC. The chain employs TRBV5-5 and TRBJ2-7, with D uncertain. CDR1 is SGHKS, CDR2 YYEKEE, per germline (reference sequence). The length of the CDR3 is 12 residues. With 0 bases removed from V and 6 bases from J, the gap between germline ends came to 7 bases.

The rearrangement joins TRBV18 to TRBJ1-1; D may be TRBD1 (6 bases). This CDR3 is built from 15 residues. Germline CDR1 KGHSH, CDR2 LQKENI. V was cut by 6 bases and J by 1 base, with 15 bases left in between. In DNA, the CDR3 is TGTGCCAGCTCCAAGGGGGACATTTCGAACACTGAAGCTTTCTTT. The encoded protein is CASSKGDISNTEAFF.

A few counts support this clonotype. The chain has TRBV9 and TRBJ1-2, with a tentative D call TRBD1 (5 bases). V was clipped by 2 bases and J by 7 bases, with 12 bases between them. The CDR3 has 13 residues. The germline V gene encodes CDR1 SGDLS and CDR2 YYNGEE. The CDR3 protein is CASSVQGDGGYTF. The CDR3 coding sequence is TGTGCCAGCAGCGTCCAGGGCGACGGTGGCTACACCTTC.

This clonotype has a handful of counts. The rearrangement links TRBV30 to TRBJ1-6, with 7 bases matching TRBD1. The CDR3 spans 14 residues. CDR1 GTSNPN and CDR2 SVGIG come from the germline V gene (reference sequence). The V segment lost 4 bases and the J segment 10 bases; nucleotides outside the gene matches: 10. CDR3 DNA sequence: TGTGCCTGGACCGCCAGGACAGGACGGTCACCCCTCCACTTT. Translating it yields CAWTARTGRSPLHF.

In its sample, this clonotype was seen once. The CDR3: CASSLVMGLASDTQYF. The CDR3 DNA reads TGCGCCAGCAGCTTGGTTATGGGACTAGCCTCAGATACGCAGTATTTT. The V gene is TRBV5-1, the J gene TRBJ2-3, with 9 bases aligning to TRBD2. Unmatched junction bases numbered 6, after V lost 0 bases and J lost 4 bases. The CDR3 consists of 16 residues. Germline V gives CDR1 SGHRS, CDR2 YFSETQ.

V usage is TRBV27 and J usage is TRBJ2-1, with 12 bases matching TRBD2. Trimming took 6 bases from V and 5 from J; bases not matched to a gene: 8. Per germline, CDR1 MNHEY and CDR2 SMNVEV (reference sequence). The CDR3 is 16 residues long. The CDR3 DNA reads TGTGCCAGCAGGCCCCTCGGGACTAGCGGGCACAATGAGCAGTTCTTC. Protein: CASRPLGTSGHNEQFF.